The rows below give T cell receptor beta chains drawn from one sample of a study of blood T cell repertoires in COVID-19. Sequencing was performed with immunoSEQ multiplex PCR; in TCRdb, only in-frame clones are kept and a portion is missing. The data show about 62,000 clones, about 87% seen once. Sequencing input: peripheral blood. The receptors here all came from a man in his sixties or seventies with acute or convalescent COVID-19. Each CDR3 is given with its conserved first and last residue. A D gene is named only where the DNA matches it firmly. Clone size is shown for a subset of rows, as once, few, many or a class of expanded clone.

abundance: .; v_gene: TRBV7-9; j_gene: TRBJ1-4; d_gene: .; CDR3nt: TGTGCCAGCAGCCCGGGAAGGGGGTCGGCTAATGAAAAACTGTTTTTT; CDR3aa: CASSPGRGSANEKLFF
abundance: .; v_gene: TRBV3-1/TRBV3-2; j_gene: TRBJ1-2; d_gene: TRBD1; CDR3nt: TGTGCCAGCAGCCAGTACAGGGGAGGAGATTTTGGCTACACCTTC; CDR3aa: CASSQYRGGDFGYTF
abundance: once; v_gene: TRBV9; j_gene: TRBJ2-5; d_gene: .; CDR3nt: TGTGCCAGCAACGCGGACGGTAACAGGGCAGCACAAGAGACCCAGTACTTC; CDR3aa: CASNADGNRAAQETQYF
abundance: once; v_gene: TRBV15; j_gene: TRBJ1-3; d_gene: .; CDR3nt: TGTGCCACCAGCAGATCATTGAGCTCTGGAAACACCATATATTTT; CDR3aa: CATSRSLSSGNTIYF
abundance: .; v_gene: TRBV20-1; j_gene: TRBJ2-5; d_gene: TRBD1; CDR3nt: TGCAGTGCTAGTCCTCCGGACAGGGCCCAAGAGACCCAGTACTTC; CDR3aa: CSASPPDRAQETQYF
abundance: .; v_gene: TRBV11-1; j_gene: TRBJ2-3; d_gene: .; CDR3nt: TGTGCCAGCAGCTTGGGGGCCAGGACAGCTGGAGATACGCAGTATTTT; CDR3aa: CASSLGARTAGDTQYF
abundance: .; v_gene: TRBV27; j_gene: TRBJ1-5; d_gene: TRBD1; CDR3nt: TGTGCCAGCAGTTCTCGGACAGGGGCTAGCAATCAGCCCCAGCATTTT; CDR3aa: CASSSRTGASNQPQHF
abundance: once; v_gene: TRBV14; j_gene: TRBJ2-2; d_gene: TRBD2; CDR3nt: TGTGCCAGCAGCCAAGAACTAGCGGCGACCGGGGAGCTGTTTTTT; CDR3aa: CASSQELAATGELFF
abundance: .; v_gene: TRBV9; j_gene: TRBJ2-3; d_gene: .; CDR3nt: TGTGCCAGCAGCGTAGGCCCGGGGGATACGCAGTATTTT; CDR3aa: CASSVGPGDTQYF
abundance: .; v_gene: TRBV7-9; j_gene: TRBJ2-5; d_gene: TRBD2; CDR3nt: TGTGCCAGCAGCTTGACGGGGGGGCCGGAGACCCAGTACTTC; CDR3aa: CASSLTGGPETQYF
abundance: .; v_gene: TRBV19; j_gene: TRBJ2-1; d_gene: .; CDR3nt: TGTGCCAGTAGTATTCCCCGGGGGGCTGACTACAATGAGCAGTTCTTC; CDR3aa: CASSIPRGADYNEQFF
abundance: .; v_gene: TRBV5-4; j_gene: TRBJ2-1; d_gene: .; CDR3nt: TGTGCCAGCAGCTTGGCGGTGAGTGAGCAGTTCTTC; CDR3aa: CASSLAVSEQFF
abundance: .; v_gene: TRBV27; j_gene: TRBJ1-6; d_gene: .; CDR3nt: TGTGCCAGCAGTTCCCTCGGGGACACCTCTAATTCACCCCTCCACTTT; CDR3aa: CASSSLGDTSNSPLHF
abundance: .; v_gene: TRBV5-4; j_gene: TRBJ1-1; d_gene: .; CDR3nt: TGTGCCAGCAGCCCCACGCAGGGACTCATGAACACTGAAGCTTTCTTT; CDR3aa: CASSPTQGLMNTEAFF